This T cell receptor beta chain came from a study of HIV-infected children after antiretroviral therapy interruption. The overall study: Weeks 0, 12, interruption end (24 or 48), and about 3 years post-study gave interruption-arm samples.

RNA-based 3' RACE libraries used unique molecular identifiers. MiXCR was run by TCRdb on the 3' RACE reads, yielding one entry per CDR3 protein. This table has more than 85,000 distinct CDR3 sequences, around 6.9% appearing once. Described treatment: PENTA 11 planned treatment interruption arm or continuous ART arm. CDR1 SGHAT and CDR2 FQNNGV come from the germline V gene. The CDR3 is 16 residues long. V dropped 7 bases and J dropped 0 bases, with 15 bases sitting between them. This sequence was found in a pool of human donors with HIV. Sequences were derived from CD45RA+ CD4+ T cells from PBMCs, pooled from several time points, sampled from a donor given antiretroviral therapy, either interrupted or continuous. Subset defined: naive CD4+ CD45RA+ CD45RO- T cells. This chain links TRBV11-2 with TRBJ1-4; possibly TRBD1 for D (6 bases). CDR3 DNA: TGTGCCAGCACCACCGGGGGCGGTTCAACTAATGAAAAACTGTTTTTT. This gives the protein CASTTGGGSTNEKLFF.